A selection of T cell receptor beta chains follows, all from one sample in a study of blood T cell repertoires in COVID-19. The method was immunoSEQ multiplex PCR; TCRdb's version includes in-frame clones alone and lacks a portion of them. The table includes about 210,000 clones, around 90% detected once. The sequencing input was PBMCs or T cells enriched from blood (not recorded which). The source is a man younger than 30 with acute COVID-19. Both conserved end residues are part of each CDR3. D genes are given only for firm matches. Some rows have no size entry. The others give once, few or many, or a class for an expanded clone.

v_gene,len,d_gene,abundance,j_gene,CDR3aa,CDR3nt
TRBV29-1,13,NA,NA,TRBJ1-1,CSVEGGENTEAFF,TGCAGCGTTGAGGGGGGGGAGAACACTGAAGCTTTCTTT
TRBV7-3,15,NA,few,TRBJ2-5,CASSVTAQGRETQYF,TGTGCCAGCAGCGTTACCGCGCAGGGGCGCGAGACCCAGTACTTC
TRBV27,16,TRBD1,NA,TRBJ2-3,CATKLSKQGSTDTQYF,TGTGCCACCAAATTGAGTAAACAGGGGAGCACAGATACGCAGTATTTT
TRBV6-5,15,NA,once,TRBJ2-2,CASTSPGEHTGELFF,TGTGCCAGCACCTCACCGGGGGAACACACCGGGGAGCTGTTTTTT
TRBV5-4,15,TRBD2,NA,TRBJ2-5,CASTWTSGYQETQYF,TGTGCCAGCACCTGGACTAGCGGGTATCAAGAGACCCAGTACTTC
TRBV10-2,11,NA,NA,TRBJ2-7,CASGPSYEQYF,TGCGCCAGCGGCCCGTCCTACGAGCAGTACTTC
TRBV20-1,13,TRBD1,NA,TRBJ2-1,CSASRTGGSEQFF,TGCAGTGCTAGTCGCACAGGGGGCTCTGAGCAGTTCTTC
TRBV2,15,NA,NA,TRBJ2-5,CASSEALGGEETQYF,TGTGCCAGCAGTGAAGCTCTGGGGGGAGAGGAGACCCAGTACTTC
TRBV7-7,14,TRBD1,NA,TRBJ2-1,CASSPDRGGNEQFF,TGTGCTAGCAGCCCGGACAGGGGGGGCAATGAGCAGTTCTTC
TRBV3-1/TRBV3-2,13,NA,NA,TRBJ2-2,CASSLLGAGELFF,TGTGCCAGCAGCCTTTTAGGGGCCGGGGAGCTGTTTTTT
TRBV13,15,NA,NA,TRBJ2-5,CASSFPGHLEETQYF,TGTGCCAGCAGCTTTCCGGGACACTTGGAAGAGACCCAGTACTTC
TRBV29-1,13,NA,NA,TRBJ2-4,CSVASEVENIQYF,TGCAGCGTTGCATCAGAGGTTGAAAACATTCAGTACTTC
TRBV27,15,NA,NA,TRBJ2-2,CASSLGLPGAGELFF,TGTGCCAGCAGTTTAGGACTCCCCGGGGCCGGGGAGCTGTTTTTT
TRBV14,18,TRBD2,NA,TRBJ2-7,CASSPRGAGGPQPYEQYF,TGTGCCAGCAGCCCAAGGGGAGCGGGAGGCCCCCAACCATACGAGCAGTACTTC
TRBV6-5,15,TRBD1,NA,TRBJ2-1,CASRGWPGGSNEQFF,TGTGCCAGCAGGGGGTGGCCAGGGGGCTCAAATGAGCAGTTCTTC
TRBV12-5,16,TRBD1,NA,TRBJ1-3,CASGLVTRPQGDTIYF,TGTGCTAGTGGTTTGGTGACACGACCACAGGGGGACACCATATATTTT
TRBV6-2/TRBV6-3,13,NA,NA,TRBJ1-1,CASSFTGNTEAFF,TGTGCCAGCAGTTTCACAGGGAACACTGAAGCTTTCTTT
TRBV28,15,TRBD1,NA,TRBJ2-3,CASSLSRQGSDTQYF,TGTGCCAGCAGTTTATCTAGACAGGGGTCAGATACGCAGTATTTT
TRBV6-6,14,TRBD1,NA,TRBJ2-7,CASSYPGQGGEQYF,TGTGCCAGCAGTTACCCGGGACAGGGAGGCGAGCAGTACTTC
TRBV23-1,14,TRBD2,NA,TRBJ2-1,CASQPPGTIHEQFF,TGCGCCAGCCAACCCCCCGGGACTATCCATGAGCAGTTCTTC
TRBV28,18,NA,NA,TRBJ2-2,CATSEPPGGLFGTGELFF,TGTGCCACCTCTGAACCGCCGGGTGGCTTATTTGGCACCGGGGAGCTGTTTTTT
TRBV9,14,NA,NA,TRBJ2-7,CASSVDMQGYEQYF,TGTGCCAGCAGCGTAGATATGCAGGGCTACGAGCAGTACTTC
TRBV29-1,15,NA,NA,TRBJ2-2,CSVENEQGRAGELFF,TGCAGCGTTGAAAACGAGCAGGGAAGGGCCGGGGAGCTGTTTTTT
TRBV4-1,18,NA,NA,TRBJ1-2,CASSPRTGEMNLDYGYTF,TGCGCCAGCAGCCCCCGGACCGGGGAGATGAACTTGGACTATGGCTACACCTTC
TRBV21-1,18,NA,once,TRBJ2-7,CASSKVPDGRASSYEQYF,TGTGCCAGCAGCAAAGTGCCGGATGGGCGGGCAAGCTCCTACGAGCAGTACTTC
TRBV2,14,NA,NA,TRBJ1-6,CASGARWEGSPLHF,TGTGCCAGCGGGGCGAGGTGGGAAGGATCACCCCTCCACTTT
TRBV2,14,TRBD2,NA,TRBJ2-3,CASSDPSGRDTQYF,TGTGCCAGCAGTGACCCTAGCGGGAGAGATACGCAGTATTTT
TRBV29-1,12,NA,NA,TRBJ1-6,CSAGIEGSPLHF,TGCAGCGCCGGGATAGAGGGTTCACCCCTCCACTTT
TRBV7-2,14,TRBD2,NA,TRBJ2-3,CASSGLARADTQYF,TGTGCCAGCAGCGGACTAGCCAGGGCAGATACGCAGTATTTT
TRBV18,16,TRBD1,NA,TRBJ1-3,CARGQGQVISGNTIYF,TGTGCCAGGGGACAAGGACAGGTGATCTCTGGAAACACCATATATTTT
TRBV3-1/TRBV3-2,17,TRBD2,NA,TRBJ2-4,CASSQDGLAVGKNIQYF,TGTGCCAGCAGCCAGGACGGACTAGCGGTGGGGAAAAACATTCAGTACTTC
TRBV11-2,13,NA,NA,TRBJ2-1,CASSLSQSNEQFF,TGTGCCAGCAGCTTATCGCAGTCCAATGAGCAGTTCTTC
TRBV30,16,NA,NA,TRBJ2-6,CASPVDSSSGANVLTF,TGTGCCTCCCCGGTGGACAGCAGCTCTGGGGCCAACGTCCTGACTTTC
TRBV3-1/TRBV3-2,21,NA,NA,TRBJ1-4,CASSRTNDQTGTRGGDEKLFF,TGTGCCAGCAGCCGAACCAATGATCAGACCGGGACCCGGGGGGGAGATGAAAAACTGTTTTTT
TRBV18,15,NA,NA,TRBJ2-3,CASTYPSGSTDTQYF,TGTGCCAGCACCTACCCCAGCGGTAGCACAGATACGCAGTATTTT
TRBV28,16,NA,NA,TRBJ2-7,CASRPDSYQSSYEQYF,TGTGCCAGCAGGCCGGACTCGTACCAGAGCTCCTACGAGCAGTACTTC
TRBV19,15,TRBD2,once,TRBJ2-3,CASSNLAGGPDTQYF,TGTGCCAGTAGTAATCTAGCGGGAGGGCCTGATACGCAGTATTTT
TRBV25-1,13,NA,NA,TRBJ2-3,CASGDKGTDTQYF,TGTGCCAGCGGGGACAAAGGCACAGATACGCAGTATTTT
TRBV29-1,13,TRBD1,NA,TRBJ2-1,CSVGTADYNEQFF,TGCAGCGTCGGGACAGCGGACTACAATGAGCAGTTCTTC
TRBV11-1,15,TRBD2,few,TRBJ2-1,CASSSSGRGNNEQFF,TGTGCCAGCAGCTCGAGCGGGAGGGGGAACAATGAGCAGTTCTTC
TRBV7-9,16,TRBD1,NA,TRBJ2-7,CASSPTPGQKLYEQYF,TGTGCCAGCAGCCCCACCCCGGGACAGAAACTCTACGAGCAGTACTTC